Following are 20 T cell receptor beta chains from one sample sequenced in a study of OX40 agonist ivuxolimab in advanced cancers. Data came from immunoSEQ multiplex PCR; TCRdb stores just in-frame clones and leaves some out. This sample has about 46,000 clones; about 91% occur once, and the top ten carry approximately 4.4%. This specimen was CD4+ or CD8+ T cells sorted from blood, taken in a trial of the OX40 agonist ivuxolimab. The receptors stem from an adult with an advanced solid tumor such as melanoma, head and neck, liver or kidney cancer.

The chain links TRBV6-1 to TRBJ1-5; a possible D gene is TRBD1 (5 bases). Looked up from germline, CDR1 is MNHNS and CDR2 is SASEGT. The ends were cut back, 11 bases at V and 5 bases at J, with 16 bases in the middle. The CDR3 contains 13 residues. Here the CDR3 DNA reads TGTGCCTGCGGGGGGTCTGGAGATCAGCCCCAGCATTTT. Protein: CACGGSGDQPQHF.

V is TRBV11-3 and J is TRBJ1-6; D remains unclear. Between the trimmed V and J ends, which lost 5 bases and 3 bases, there was a span of 11 bases. The CDR3 runs to 15 residues. Germline V lookup: CDR1 SGHNT, CDR2 YENEEA. The CDR3 loop is CASSPTGNYNSPLHF. The CDR3 nucleotides are TGTGCCAGCAGCCCAACGGGGAACTATAATTCACCCCTCCACTTT.

This chain joins TRBV29-1 and TRBJ2-2, with D perhaps matching TRBD1 (6 bases). The CDR3 covers 12 residues. Germline V gene data show CDR1 as SQVTM and CDR2 as ANQGSEA. Trimming took off 5 bases at V and 6 bases at J, with 10 bases between the two ends. CDR3 coding DNA: TGCAGCGTTCGCCCAGGGGCCGGGGAGCTGTTTTTT. Encoded protein: CSVRPGAGELFF.

This clone was detected only once. The CDR3 nucleotides are TGTGCCAGTACTAGCGCAAATGAGCAGTTCTTC. Protein sequence: CASTSANEQFF. The chain recombines TRBV2 with TRBJ2-1; 7 nucleotides line up with TRBD2. Looked up from germline, CDR1 is SNHLY and CDR2 is FYNNEI. J gave up 7 bases and V 9 bases, and 3 bases lay outside the gene matches. The CDR3 spans 11 residues.

The V call is TRBV4-3, the J call TRBJ2-1; TRBD2 agrees at 7 bases. The CDR3 has 13 amino acids. J was trimmed by 0 bases and V by 8 bases; bases with no gene match: 1. Germline V gene data show CDR1 as LGHNA and CDR2 as YSLEER. The CDR3 bases are TGCGCCAGCCGGGACTACTCCTACAATGAGCAGTTCTTC. Amino acid sequence: CASRDYSYNEQFF.

V and J are TRBV19 and TRBJ2-7, with a weak D call TRBD2 (5 bases). This CDR3 comprises 14 residues. CDR1 and CDR2 (germline): LNHDA, SQIVND (reference sequence). V lost 3 bases and J 2 bases, leaving 11 bases between the germline ends. CDR3 in amino acids: CASSIGGYPYEQYF. Here the CDR3 DNA reads TGTGCCAGTAGTATTGGCGGGTATCCCTACGAGCAGTACTTC.

This chain links TRBV9 with TRBJ2-3; TRBD1 matches at 8 bases. This CDR3 is built from 16 residues. J lost 4 bases, V lost 0 bases, and 7 bases had no gene match. The germline CDR1 and CDR2 sequences are SGDLS and YYNGEE. The CDR3 nucleotides are TGTGCCAGCAGCGTAGAAGGGACAGGTTATTCAGATACGCAGTATTTT. Protein: CASSVEGTGYSDTQYF.

The chain combines TRBV19 with TRBJ2-2, with a possible D match to TRBD2 (6 bases). The V end lost 6 bases, the J end lost 7 bases, and 15 bases lay between the germline ends. The CDR3 totals 14 residues. Germline CDR1 LNHDA, CDR2 SQIVND (reference sequence). CDR3 sequence: CASSPVEGFGELFF. The CDR3 DNA sequence: TGTGCCAGTAGCCCCGTGGAGGGGTTCGGGGAGCTGTTTTTT.

The genes are TRBV5-8 and TRBJ2-1; 7 bases align to TRBD1. The CDR3 is 18 residues long. Germline V gives CDR1 SGHTS, CDR2 YDEGEE. With V trimmed by 4 bases and J by 2 bases, 15 bases remained unmatched. CDR3 residues: CASSTPPTTGTTYNEQFF. The CDR3 DNA is TGTGCCAGCAGCACTCCTCCCACGACAGGGACCACCTACAATGAGCAGTTCTTC.

The V gene is TRBV9, the J gene TRBJ1-5; D ambiguous. CDR1 and CDR2 (germline): SGDLS, YYNGEE. The CDR3 spans 15 residues. Trimming shortened V by 3 bases and J by 0 bases, and 10 bases separated the two germline ends. CDR3 protein: CASSAGRASNQPQHF. The CDR3 region has the DNA TGTGCCAGCAGCGCCGGACGGGCTAGCAATCAGCCCCAGCATTTT.

In this sample, this clone turned up once. The chain joins TRBV6-5 to TRBJ2-2; D may be TRBD1 (5 bases). This CDR3 has 15 amino acids. Germline V gene sequence: CDR1 MNHEY, CDR2 SVGAGI. The ends were cut back, 10 bases at V and 2 bases at J, with 17 bases in the middle. The CDR3 DNA reads as TGTGCCACCCTTACGGGCAGGGTCAACACCGGGGAGCTGTTTTTT. Amino acids: CATLTGRVNTGELFF.

This chain joins TRBV7-2 and TRBJ2-7; maybe TRBD2 (5 bases). Germline V gene sequence: CDR1 SGHTA, CDR2 FQGNSA. This CDR3 is built from 13 residues. The germline V and J ends were trimmed by 2 bases and 6 bases, with 11 bases remaining between them. CDR3 protein: CASSLWDGSEQYF. In nucleotides, the CDR3 is TGTGCCAGCAGCTTATGGGATGGGAGCGAGCAGTACTTC.

This clone has a single count. DNA of the CDR3: TGTGCCAGCAGCTTAGTTCGCCTTAACTATGGCTACACCTTC. Its protein is CASSLVRLNYGYTF. The V and J genes are TRBV7-9 and TRBJ1-2; D unresolved. Germline CDR1 and CDR2: SEHNR and FQNEAQ (reference sequence). The CDR3 extends over 14 amino acids. V was trimmed by 1 base and J by 1 base, leaving 7 bases between them.

This chain links TRBV7-9 with TRBJ2-2; possibly TRBD1 or TRBD2 for D (6 bases each). The germline gives CDR1 SEHNR, CDR2 FQNEAQ (reference sequence). The CDR3 loop spans 15 amino acids. V was cut by 5 bases and J by 6 bases, with 16 bases left in between. In nucleotides, the CDR3 is TGTGCCAGCAGCCCCCCGGTGGGGGGCCCCGGGGAGCTGTTTTTT. As protein: CASSPPVGGPGELFF. Together with reference TRBV7-9 and TRBJ2-2, the CDR3 gives the full variable domain: DTGVSQNPRHKITKRGQNVTFRCDPISEHNRLYWYRQTLGQGPEFLTYFQNEAQLEKSRLLSDRFSAERPKGSFSTLEIQRTEQGDSAMYLCASSPPVGGPGELFFGEGSRLTVL.

V is TRBV27 and J is TRBJ2-7; D remains ambiguous. Trimming took 8 bases from V and 2 from J, leaving 7 bases between them. The CDR3 extends over 11 amino acids. Looked up from germline, CDR1 is MNHEY and CDR2 is SMNVEV (reference sequence). In nucleotides, the CDR3 is TGTGCCAGCGGTGCTACCTACGAGCAGTACTTC. Translation: CASGATYEQYF.

The chain couples TRBV11-2 to TRBJ2-2; D might be TRBD1 (5 bases). The CDR3 has 14 amino acids. Germline CDR1 and CDR2: SGHAT and FQNNGV. Trimming left V 6 bases short and J 1 base short, with 9 bases between. The CDR3 is CASSRGLNTGELFF. In nucleotides, the CDR3 is TGTGCCAGCAGTAGGGGCCTGAACACCGGGGAGCTGTTTTTT.

This chain joins TRBV18 and TRBJ2-1; D not certain. Germline V gene sequence: CDR1 KGHSH, CDR2 LQKENI. The length of the CDR3 is 16 residues. Trimming shortened V by 1 base and J by 6 bases, and 16 bases separated the two germline ends. Here the CDR3 reads CASSPQAAVDPNEQFF. CDR3 bases: TGTGCCAGCTCACCACAGGCTGCGGTCGACCCCAATGAGCAGTTCTTC.

The CDR3 DNA follows: TGTGCCAGCAAGAAGTTGGCAGGGATAAACTATGGCTACACCTTC. This codes for CASKKLAGINYGYTF. The rearrangement joins TRBV27 to TRBJ1-2, with a possible D match to TRBD1 (5 bases). Germline values: CDR1 MNHEY, CDR2 SMNVEV (reference sequence). CDR3 length equals 15 residues. The V and J ends lost 7 bases and 2 bases respectively, with 17 bases between them.

This chain uses TRBV19 with TRBJ2-1; D not resolved. Looked up from germline, CDR1 is LNHDA and CDR2 is SQIVND (reference sequence). The CDR3 has 15 amino acids. Trimming removed 4 bases at V and 3 bases at J, with 13 bases between. The CDR3 loop is CASSTALADYNEQFF. Here the CDR3 DNA reads TGTGCCAGTAGTACAGCCTTAGCCGACTACAATGAGCAGTTCTTC.

The rearrangement uses TRBV6-1 and TRBJ1-3; 12 bases match TRBD1. This CDR3 has 15 amino acids. CDR1 and CDR2 (germline): MNHNS, SASEGT. Trimming cost V 2 bases and J 8 bases; bases outside gene matches: 4. The CDR3 nucleotides are TGTGCCAGCAGTGAACCGGGACAGGGGGCAGACACCATATATTTT. Translation: CASSEPGQGADTIYF.